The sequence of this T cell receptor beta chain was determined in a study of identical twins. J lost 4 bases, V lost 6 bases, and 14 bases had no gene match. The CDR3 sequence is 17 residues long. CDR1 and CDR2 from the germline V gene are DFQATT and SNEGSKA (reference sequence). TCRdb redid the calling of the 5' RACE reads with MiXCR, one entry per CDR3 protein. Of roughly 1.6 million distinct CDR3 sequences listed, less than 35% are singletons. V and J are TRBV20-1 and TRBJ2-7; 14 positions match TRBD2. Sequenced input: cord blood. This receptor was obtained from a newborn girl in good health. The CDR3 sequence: CSATILGTSGRRYEQYF. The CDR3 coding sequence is TGCAGTGCAACTATCCTTGGGACTAGCGGGAGAAGGTACGAGCAGTACTTC.